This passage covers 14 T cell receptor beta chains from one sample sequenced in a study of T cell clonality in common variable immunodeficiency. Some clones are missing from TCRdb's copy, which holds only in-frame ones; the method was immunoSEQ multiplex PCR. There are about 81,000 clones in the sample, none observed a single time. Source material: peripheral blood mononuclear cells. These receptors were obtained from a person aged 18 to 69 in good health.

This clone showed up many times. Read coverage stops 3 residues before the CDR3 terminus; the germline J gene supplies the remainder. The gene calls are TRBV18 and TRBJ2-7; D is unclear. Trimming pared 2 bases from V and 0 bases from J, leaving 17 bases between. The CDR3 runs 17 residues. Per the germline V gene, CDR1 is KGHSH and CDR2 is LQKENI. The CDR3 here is CASSPTGGVRSSYEQYF. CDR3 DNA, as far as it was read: TGTGCCAGCTCACCAACTGGCGGCGTAAGGAGCTCCTACGAG.

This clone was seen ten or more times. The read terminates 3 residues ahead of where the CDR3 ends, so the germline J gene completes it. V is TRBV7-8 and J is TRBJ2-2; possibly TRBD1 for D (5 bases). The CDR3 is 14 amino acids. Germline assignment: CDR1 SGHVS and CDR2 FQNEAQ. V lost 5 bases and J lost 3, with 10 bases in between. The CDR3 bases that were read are TGTGCCAGCAGCCCCGACAGAGACACCGGGGAG. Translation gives CASSPDRDTGE. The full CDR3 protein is CASSPDRDTGELFF.

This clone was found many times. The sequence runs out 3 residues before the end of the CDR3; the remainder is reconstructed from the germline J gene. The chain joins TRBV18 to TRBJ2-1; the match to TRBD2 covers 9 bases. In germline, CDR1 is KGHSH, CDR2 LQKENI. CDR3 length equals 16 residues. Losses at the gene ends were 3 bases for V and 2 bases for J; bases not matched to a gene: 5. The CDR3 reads CASSPFGGRAYNEQFF. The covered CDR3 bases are TGTGCCAGCTCACCTTTCGGCGGGAGGGCCTACAATGAG.

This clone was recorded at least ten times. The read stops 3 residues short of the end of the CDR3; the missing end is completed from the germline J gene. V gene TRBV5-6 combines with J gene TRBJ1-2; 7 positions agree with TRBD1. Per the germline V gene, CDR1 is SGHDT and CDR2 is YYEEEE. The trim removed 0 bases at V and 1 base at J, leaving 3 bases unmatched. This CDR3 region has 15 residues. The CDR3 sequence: CASSLVGQNNYGYTF. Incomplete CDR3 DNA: TGTGCCAGCAGCTTGGTGGGACAGAATAACTATGGC.

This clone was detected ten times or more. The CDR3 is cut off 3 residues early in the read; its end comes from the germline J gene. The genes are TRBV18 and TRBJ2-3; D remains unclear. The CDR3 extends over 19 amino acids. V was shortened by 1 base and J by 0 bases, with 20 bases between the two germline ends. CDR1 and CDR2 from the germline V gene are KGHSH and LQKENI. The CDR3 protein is CASSPLYRGGVGSTDTQYF. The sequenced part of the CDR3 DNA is TGTGCCAGCTCACCACTTTATCGCGGCGGCGTAGGTAGCACAGATACG.

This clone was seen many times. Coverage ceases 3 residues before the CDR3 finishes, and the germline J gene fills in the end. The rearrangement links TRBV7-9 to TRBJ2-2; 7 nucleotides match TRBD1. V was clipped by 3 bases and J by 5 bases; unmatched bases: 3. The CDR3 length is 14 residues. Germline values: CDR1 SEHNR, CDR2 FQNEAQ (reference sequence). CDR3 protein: CASSFDRATGELFF. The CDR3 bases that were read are TGTGCCAGCAGCTTTGACAGGGCAACCGGGGAG. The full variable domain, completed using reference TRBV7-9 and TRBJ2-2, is DTGVSQNPRHKITKRGQNVTFRCDPISEHNRLYWYRQTLGQGPEFLTYFQNEAQLEKSRLLSDRFSAERPKGSFSTLEIQRTEQGDSAMYLCASSFDRATGELFFGEGSRLTVL.

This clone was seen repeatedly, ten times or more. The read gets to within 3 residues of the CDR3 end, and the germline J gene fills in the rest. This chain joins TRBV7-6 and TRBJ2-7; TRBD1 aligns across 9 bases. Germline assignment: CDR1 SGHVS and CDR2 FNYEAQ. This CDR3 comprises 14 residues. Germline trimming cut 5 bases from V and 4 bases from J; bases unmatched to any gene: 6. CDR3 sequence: CASSPPGQGYEQYF. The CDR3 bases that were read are TGTGCCAGCAGCCCCCCGGGACAGGGTTACGAG.

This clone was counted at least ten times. The part of the CDR3 DNA that was read is TGTGCCAGCAGCCGACCGACAGGGTCCGATGGC. The encoded protein is CASSRPTGSDG. The entire CDR3 sequence reads CASSRPTGSDGYTF. The V and J genes are TRBV7-2 and TRBJ1-2, with 7 nucleotides matching TRBD1. The read falls 3 residues short of the CDR3 end, and the missing part is taken from the germline J gene. This CDR3 has 14 residues. Germline-derived CDR1 and CDR2 are SGHTA and FQGNSA. Trimming took 5 bases from V and 6 from J; bases not matched to a gene: 9.

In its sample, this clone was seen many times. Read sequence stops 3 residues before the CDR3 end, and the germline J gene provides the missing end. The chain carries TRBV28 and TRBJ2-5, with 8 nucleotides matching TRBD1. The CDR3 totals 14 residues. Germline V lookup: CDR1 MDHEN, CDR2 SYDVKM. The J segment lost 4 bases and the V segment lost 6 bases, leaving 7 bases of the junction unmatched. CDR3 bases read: TGTGCCAGCAGCCCCCCAGGGGGCCTAGAGACC. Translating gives CASSPPGGLET. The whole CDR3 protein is CASSPPGGLETQYF.

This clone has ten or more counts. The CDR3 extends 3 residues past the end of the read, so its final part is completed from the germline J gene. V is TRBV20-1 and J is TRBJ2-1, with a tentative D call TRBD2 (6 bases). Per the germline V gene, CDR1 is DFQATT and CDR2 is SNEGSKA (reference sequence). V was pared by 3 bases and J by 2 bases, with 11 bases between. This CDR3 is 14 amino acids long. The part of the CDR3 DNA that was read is TGCAGTGCTAGGGAACTAGCCGCCTACAATGAG. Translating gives CSARELAAYNE. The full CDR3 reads CSARELAAYNEQFF.

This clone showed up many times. The part of the CDR3 DNA that was read is TGCAGTGCTAGAGATCTAGAAGATCCTAACTATGGC. This sequence encodes CSARDLEDPNYG. The full-length CDR3 reads as CSARDLEDPNYGYTF. The V and J genes are TRBV20-1 and TRBJ1-2; D remains unclear. The DNA ends 3 residues before the CDR3 does, and the rest of the CDR3 is filled in from the germline J gene. The germline gives CDR1 DFQATT, CDR2 SNEGSKA (reference sequence). V lost 0 bases and J lost 0, with 11 bases in between. This CDR3 region has 15 residues.

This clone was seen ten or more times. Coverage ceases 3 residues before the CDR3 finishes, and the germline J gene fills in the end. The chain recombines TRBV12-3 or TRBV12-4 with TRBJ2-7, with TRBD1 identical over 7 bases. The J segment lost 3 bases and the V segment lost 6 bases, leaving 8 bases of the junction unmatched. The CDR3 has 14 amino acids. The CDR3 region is CASSSDRVYYEQYF. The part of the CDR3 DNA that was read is TGTGCCAGCAGCTCCGACAGGGTCTACTACGAG.

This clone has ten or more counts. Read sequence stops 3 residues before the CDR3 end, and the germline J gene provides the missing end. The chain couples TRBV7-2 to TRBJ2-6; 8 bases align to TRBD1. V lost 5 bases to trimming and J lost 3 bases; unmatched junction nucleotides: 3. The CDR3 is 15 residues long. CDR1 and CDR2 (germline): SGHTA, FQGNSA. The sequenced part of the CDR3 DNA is TGTGCCAGCAGCCCGGACAGGGTTGGGGCCAACGTC. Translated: CASSPDRVGANV. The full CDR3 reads CASSPDRVGANVLTF.

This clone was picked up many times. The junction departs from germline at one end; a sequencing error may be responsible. CDR3 DNA, as far as it was read: TGCGCCAGCAGCCAAGAAGTCCTAGCGGAGGGGGTGAATGAG. Encoded protein: CASSQEVLAEGVNE. The entire CDR3 protein reads CASSQEVLAEGVNEQFF. The chain employs TRBV4-2 and TRBJ2-1; D possibly corresponds to TRBD2 (7 bases). The CDR3 extends 3 residues past the end of the read, so its final part is completed from the germline J gene. This CDR3 has 17 residues. CDR1 and CDR2 from the germline V gene are LGHNA and YNFKEQ.